The present T cell receptor beta chain was sequenced within a study of T-cell memory formation after mild COVID-19. Trimming stripped 5 bases from V and 6 bases from J, with 18 bases between. CDR1 MGHRA and CDR2 YSYEKL come from the germline V gene. The CDR3 extends over 15 amino acids. This clonotype was observed a handful of times. TCRdb re-called the 5' RACE reads through MiXCR, storing one row per CDR3 protein. The sample consists of fewer than 400,000 distinct CDR3 sequences, roughly 15% of them appearing once. The TCR sequence derives from a man between 18 and 35 years old who had mild COVID-19 (a few samples of this study predate the infection). Cell type and time point are not known. The specimen sequenced was PBMCs or a T cell subset sorted from them (not recorded which). This chain connects TRBV4-1 to TRBJ2-3; perhaps TRBD1 as D (6 bases). The CDR3 reads CASSAQGSRRDTQYF. In nucleotides, the CDR3 is TGCGCCAGCAGCGCTCAGGGGTCAAGGCGGGATACGCAGTATTTT.